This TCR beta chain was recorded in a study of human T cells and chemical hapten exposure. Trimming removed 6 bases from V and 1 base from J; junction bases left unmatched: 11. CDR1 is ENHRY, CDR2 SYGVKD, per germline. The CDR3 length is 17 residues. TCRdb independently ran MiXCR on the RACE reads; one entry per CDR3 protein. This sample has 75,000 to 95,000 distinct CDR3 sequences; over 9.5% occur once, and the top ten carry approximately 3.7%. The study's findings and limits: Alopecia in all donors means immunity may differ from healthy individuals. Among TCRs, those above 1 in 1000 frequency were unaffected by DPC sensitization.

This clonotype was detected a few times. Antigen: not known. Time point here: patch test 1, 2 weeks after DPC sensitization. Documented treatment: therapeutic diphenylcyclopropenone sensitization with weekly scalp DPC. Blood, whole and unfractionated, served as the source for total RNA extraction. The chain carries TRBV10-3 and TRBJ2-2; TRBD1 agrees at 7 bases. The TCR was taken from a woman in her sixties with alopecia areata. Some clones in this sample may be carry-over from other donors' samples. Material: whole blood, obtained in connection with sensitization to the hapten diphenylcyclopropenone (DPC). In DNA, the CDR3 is TGTGCCATCAGCACATCACCCGGGACAGTGAACACCGGGGAGCTGTTTTTT. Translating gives CAISTSPGTVNTGELFF.